The following is a TCR beta chain sequence with its context. In the original analysis: How many nucleated cells were present was estimated from reference gene primer amplification. Using immunoSEQ multiplex PCR, the repertoire was profiled, and TCRdb retains in-frame clones only, with some absent. V, J and clone size are taken as reported in that table, and D and trimming were inferred from the DNA itself. The table has approximately 67,000 clones, 82% seen once. Germline CDR1 MNHEY, CDR2 SVGAGI. The V and J ends lost 6 bases and 8 bases, in that order; junction bases with no gene match: 7. The CDR3 extends over 15 amino acids. This entry is derived from a study of blood T cell repertoires in COVID-19. Study as a whole: Material from acute and convalescent COVID-19 was sourced from the United States, Italy and Spain. From T cells, B-cell-depleted T cells, or PBMCs came the material, which was cDNA or gDNA.

The TCR sequence derives from a man aged 60 to 69 with acute or convalescent COVID-19. The genes are TRBV6-5 and TRBJ1-6; TRBD1 agrees at 10 bases. Sequencing was carried out using peripheral blood. As DNA, the CDR3 is TGTGCCAGCAGATCAGGACAGGGGGGATATTCACCCCTCCACTTT. Its translation: CASRSGQGGYSPLHF.